Given below is one T cell receptor beta chain in context. These data belong to a study of blood T cell repertoires in COVID-19. In the study overall: Acute and convalescent COVID-19 specimens originated in the United States, Italy and Spain. T cells, B-cell-depleted T cells, or PBMCs provided the cDNA or gDNA that served as material.

The CDR3 is 14 residues long. V shed 2 bases and J 4 bases; nucleotides not matched to a gene: 3. Per the germline V gene, CDR1 is SGHDT and CDR2 is YYEEEE. Libraries were prepared by immunoSEQ multiplex PCR; TCRdb keeps only in-frame clonotypes and omits some of them. The sample lists around 260,000 clones, approximately 90% occurring once. This chain uses TRBV5-6 with TRBJ1-2; TRBD1 matches at 9 bases. This receptor was obtained from a woman under 40 with active or convalescent COVID-19. Source material: peripheral blood. The CDR3 is CASSFSDRGYGYTF. The CDR3 nucleotides read TGTGCCAGCAGCTTCTCGGACAGGGGCTATGGCTACACCTTC.